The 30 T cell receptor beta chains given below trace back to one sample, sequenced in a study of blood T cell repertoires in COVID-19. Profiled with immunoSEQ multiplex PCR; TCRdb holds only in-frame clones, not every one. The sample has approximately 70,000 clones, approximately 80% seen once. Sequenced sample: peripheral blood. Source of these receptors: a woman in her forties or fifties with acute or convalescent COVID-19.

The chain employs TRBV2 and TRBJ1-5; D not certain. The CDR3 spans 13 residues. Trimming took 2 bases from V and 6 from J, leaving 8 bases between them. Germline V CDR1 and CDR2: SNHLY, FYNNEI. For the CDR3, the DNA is TGTGCCAGCAGTGAACGAGGCCTTCAGCCCCAGCATTTT. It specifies CASSERGLQPQHF.

The DNA of the CDR3 is TGTGCCAGCTCACCAAATGCACGCGGGGCCCAGCATTTT. Translating gives CASSPNARGAQHF. The V call is TRBV18, the J call TRBJ1-5; D gene ambiguous. The CDR3 has 13 residues. The V gene's germline CDR1 is KGHSH and CDR2 LQKENI. The germline V and J ends were trimmed by 2 bases and 11 bases, with 13 bases remaining between them.

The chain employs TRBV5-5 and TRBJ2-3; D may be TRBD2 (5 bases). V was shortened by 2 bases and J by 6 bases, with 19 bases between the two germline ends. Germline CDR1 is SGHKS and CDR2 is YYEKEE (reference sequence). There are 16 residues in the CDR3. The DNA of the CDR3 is TGTGCCAGCAGCTTCTATCGGACGCTAAGCGGCGATACGCAGTATTTT. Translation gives CASSFYRTLSGDTQYF.

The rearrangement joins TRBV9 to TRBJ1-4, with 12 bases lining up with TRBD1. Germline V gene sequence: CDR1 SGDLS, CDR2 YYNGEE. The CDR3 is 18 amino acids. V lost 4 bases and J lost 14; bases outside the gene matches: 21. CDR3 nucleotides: TGTGCCAGCAGCACGACCATCGGGACAGGGGGCAGTTCGGGTGGTCTGTTTTTT. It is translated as CASSTTIGTGGSSGGLFF.

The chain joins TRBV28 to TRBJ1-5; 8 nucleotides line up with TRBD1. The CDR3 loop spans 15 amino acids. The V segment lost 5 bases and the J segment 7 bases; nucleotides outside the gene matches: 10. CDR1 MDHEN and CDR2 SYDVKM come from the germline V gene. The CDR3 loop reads CASSVGQGFRQPQHF. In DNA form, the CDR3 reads TGTGCCAGCAGTGTTGGACAGGGATTTCGGCAGCCCCAGCATTTT.

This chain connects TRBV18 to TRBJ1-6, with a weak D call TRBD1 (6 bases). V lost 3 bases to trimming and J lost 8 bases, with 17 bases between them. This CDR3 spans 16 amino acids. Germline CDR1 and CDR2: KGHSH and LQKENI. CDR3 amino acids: CASSPNHGGEDSPLHF. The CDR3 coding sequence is TGTGCCAGCTCACCTAACCATGGGGGCGAGGATTCACCCCTCCACTTT. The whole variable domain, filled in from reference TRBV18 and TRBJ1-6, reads NAGVMQNPRHLVRRRGQEARLRCSPMKGHSHVYWYRQLPEEGLKFMVYLQKENIIDESGMPKERFSAEFPKEGPSILRIQQVVRGDSAAYFCASSPNHGGEDSPLHFGNGTRLTVT.

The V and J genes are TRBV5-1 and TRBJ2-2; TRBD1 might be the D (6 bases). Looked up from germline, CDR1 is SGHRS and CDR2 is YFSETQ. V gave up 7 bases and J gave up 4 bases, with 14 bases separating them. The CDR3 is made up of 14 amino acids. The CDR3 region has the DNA TGCGCCAGCCGGAGGACAGCCAGCACCGGGGAGCTGTTTTTT. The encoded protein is CASRRTASTGELFF.

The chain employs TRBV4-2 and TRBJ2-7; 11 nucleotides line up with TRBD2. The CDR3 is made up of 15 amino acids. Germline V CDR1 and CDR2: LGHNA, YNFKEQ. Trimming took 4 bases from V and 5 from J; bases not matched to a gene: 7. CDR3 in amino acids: CASSLRTSGRDEQYF. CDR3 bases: TGTGCCAGCAGCCTCCGGACTAGCGGGCGAGACGAGCAGTACTTC.

As DNA, the CDR3 is TGTGCCAGCAGTTCTTCCCTTTACACACAAAAAGCGGCCTACGAGCAGTACTTC. It codes for CASSSSLYTQKAAYEQYF. V and J are TRBV28 and TRBJ2-7; weak D call: TRBD2 (5 bases). Trimming left V 4 bases short and J 2 bases short, with 24 bases between. This CDR3 is 18 amino acids long. CDR1 MDHEN and CDR2 SYDVKM come from the germline V gene.

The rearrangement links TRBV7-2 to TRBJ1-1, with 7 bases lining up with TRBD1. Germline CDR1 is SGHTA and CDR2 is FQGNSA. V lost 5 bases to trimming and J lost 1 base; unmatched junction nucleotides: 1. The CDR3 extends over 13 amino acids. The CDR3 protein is CASSRDRNTEAFF. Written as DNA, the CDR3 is TGTGCCAGCAGCCGGGACAGGAACACTGAAGCTTTCTTT.

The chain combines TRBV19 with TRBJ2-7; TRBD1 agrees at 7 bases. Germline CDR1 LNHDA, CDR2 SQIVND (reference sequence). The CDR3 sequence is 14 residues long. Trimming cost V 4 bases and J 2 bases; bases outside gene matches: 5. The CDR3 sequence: CASSTDRVPYEQYF. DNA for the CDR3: TGTGCCAGTAGTACCGACAGGGTCCCCTACGAGCAGTACTTC.

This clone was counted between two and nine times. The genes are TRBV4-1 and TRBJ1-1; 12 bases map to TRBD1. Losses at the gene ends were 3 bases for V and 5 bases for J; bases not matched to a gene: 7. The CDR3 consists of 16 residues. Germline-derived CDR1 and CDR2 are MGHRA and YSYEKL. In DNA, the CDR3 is TGCGCCAGCAGCCAGGGGACAGGGGGCGCCGGTACTGAAGCTTTCTTT. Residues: CASSQGTGGAGTEAFF.

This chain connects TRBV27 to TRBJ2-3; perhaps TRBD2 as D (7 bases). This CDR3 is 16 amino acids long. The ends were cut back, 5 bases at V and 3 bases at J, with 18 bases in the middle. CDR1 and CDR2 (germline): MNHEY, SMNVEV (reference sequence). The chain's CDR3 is CASSTRAGAPTDTQYF. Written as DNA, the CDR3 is TGTGCCAGCAGTACCCGGGCGGGGGCGCCGACAGATACGCAGTATTTT.

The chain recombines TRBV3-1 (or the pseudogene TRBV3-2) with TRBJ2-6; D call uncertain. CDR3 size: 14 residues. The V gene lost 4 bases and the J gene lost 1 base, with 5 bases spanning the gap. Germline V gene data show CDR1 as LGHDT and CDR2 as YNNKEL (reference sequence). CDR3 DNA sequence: TGTGCCAGCAGCCCCCGTTCTGGGGCCAACGTCCTGACTTTC. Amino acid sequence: CASSPRSGANVLTF.

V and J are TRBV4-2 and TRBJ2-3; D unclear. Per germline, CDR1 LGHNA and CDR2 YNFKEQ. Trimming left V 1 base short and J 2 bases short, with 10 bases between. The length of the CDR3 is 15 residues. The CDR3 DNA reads TGTGCCAGCAGCCAAGTCGGTTCCGACACAGATACGCAGTATTTT. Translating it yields CASSQVGSDTDTQYF.

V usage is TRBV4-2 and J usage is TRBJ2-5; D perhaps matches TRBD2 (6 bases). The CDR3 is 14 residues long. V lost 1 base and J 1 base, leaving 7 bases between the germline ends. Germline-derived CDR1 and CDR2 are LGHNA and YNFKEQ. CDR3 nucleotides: TGTGCCAGCAGCCAAGTTAGCGGCCAAGAGACCCAGTACTTC. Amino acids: CASSQVSGQETQYF.

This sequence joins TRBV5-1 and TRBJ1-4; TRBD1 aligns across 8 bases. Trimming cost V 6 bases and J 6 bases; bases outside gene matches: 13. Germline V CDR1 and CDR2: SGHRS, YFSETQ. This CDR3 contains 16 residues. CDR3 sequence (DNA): TGCGCCAGCACTCCGGGGGCAGGGGGCGGCGATGAAAAACTGTTTTTT. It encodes CASTPGAGGGDEKLFF.

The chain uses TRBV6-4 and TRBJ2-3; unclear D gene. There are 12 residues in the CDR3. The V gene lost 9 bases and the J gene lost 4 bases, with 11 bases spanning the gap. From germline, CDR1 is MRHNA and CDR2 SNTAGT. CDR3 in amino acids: CASREGADTQYF. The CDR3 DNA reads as TGTGCCAGTAGAGAAGGAGCAGATACGCAGTATTTT.

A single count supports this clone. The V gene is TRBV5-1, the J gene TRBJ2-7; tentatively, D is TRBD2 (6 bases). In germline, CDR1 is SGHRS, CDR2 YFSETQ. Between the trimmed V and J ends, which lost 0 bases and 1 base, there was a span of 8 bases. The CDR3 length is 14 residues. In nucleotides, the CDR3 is TGCGCCAGCAGCTTGGACAGCGGGTCCTACGAGCAGTACTTC. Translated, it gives CASSLDSGSYEQYF.

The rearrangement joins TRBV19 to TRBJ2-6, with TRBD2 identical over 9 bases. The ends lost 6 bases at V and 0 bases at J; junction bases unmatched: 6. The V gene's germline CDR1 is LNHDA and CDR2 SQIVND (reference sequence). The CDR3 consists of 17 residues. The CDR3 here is CASSSLAGLSGANVLTF. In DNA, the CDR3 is TGTGCCAGTAGCTCTCTAGCGGGGCTCTCTGGGGCCAACGTCCTGACTTTC.

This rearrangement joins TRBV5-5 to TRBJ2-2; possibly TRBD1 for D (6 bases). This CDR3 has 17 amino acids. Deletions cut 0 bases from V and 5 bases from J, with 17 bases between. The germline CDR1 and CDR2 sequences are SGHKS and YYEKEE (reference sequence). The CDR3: CASSLGAAGALTGELFF. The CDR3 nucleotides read TGTGCCAGCAGCTTGGGAGCGGCAGGGGCTTTGACCGGGGAGCTGTTTTTT.

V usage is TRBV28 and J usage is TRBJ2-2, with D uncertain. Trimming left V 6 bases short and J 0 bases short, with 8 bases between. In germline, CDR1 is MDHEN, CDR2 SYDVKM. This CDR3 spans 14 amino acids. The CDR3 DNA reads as TGTGCCAGCAGGCGCGGAACGAACACCGGGGAGCTGTTTTTT. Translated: CASRRGTNTGELFF.

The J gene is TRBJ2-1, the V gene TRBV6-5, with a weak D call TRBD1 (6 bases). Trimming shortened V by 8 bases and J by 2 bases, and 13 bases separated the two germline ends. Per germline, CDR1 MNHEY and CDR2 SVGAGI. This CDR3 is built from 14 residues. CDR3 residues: CASAGQYTYNEQFF. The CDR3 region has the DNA TGTGCCAGCGCCGGACAGTATACCTACAATGAGCAGTTCTTC.

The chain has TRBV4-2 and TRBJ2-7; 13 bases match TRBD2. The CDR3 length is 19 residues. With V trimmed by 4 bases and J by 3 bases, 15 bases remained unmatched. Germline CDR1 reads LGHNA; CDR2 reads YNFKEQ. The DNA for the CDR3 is TGTGCCAGCAGCCGAATGACTAGCGGGGGGCCCCGTGGAAGCTACGAGCAGTACTTC. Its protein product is CASSRMTSGGPRGSYEQYF.

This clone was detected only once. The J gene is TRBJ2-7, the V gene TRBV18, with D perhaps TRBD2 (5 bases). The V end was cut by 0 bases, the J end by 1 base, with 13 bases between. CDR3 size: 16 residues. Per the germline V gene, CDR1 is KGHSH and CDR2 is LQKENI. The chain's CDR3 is CASSPPVAGGSYEQYF. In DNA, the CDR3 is TGTGCCAGCTCACCACCGGTGGCGGGTGGGTCCTACGAGCAGTACTTC.

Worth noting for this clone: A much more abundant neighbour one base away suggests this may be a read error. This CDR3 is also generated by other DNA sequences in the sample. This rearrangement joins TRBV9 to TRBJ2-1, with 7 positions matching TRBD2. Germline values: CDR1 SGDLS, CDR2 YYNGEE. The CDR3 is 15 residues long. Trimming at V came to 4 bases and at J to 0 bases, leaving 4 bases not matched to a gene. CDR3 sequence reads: CASSPVAGSYNEQFF. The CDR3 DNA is TGTGCCAGCAGCCCCGTAGCGGGCTCCTACAATGAGCAGTTCTTC.

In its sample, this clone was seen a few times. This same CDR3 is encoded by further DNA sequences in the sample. The CDR3 DNA sequence: TGTGCCAGCAGTTTATTGGCAGGGGGCGTCTATGGCTACACCTTC. Its protein is CASSLLAGGVYGYTF. The chain employs TRBV27 and TRBJ1-2, with 8 bases identical to TRBD1. This CDR3 is built from 15 residues. Trimming at V came to 1 base and at J to 4 bases, leaving 5 bases not matched to a gene. Per germline, CDR1 MNHEY and CDR2 SMNVEV (reference sequence).

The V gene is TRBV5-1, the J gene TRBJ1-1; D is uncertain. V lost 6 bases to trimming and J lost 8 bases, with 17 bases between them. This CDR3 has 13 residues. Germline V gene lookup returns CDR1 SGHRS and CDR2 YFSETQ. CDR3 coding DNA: TGCGCCAGCACCGTGGAGGGTGGGAGAGAAGCTTTCTTT. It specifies CASTVEGGREAFF.

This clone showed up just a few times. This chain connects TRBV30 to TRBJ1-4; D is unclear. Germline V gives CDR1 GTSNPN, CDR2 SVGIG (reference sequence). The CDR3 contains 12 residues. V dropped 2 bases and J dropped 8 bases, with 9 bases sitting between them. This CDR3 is CAWSPTSEKLFF. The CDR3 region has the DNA TGTGCCTGGAGTCCAACATCGGAAAAACTGTTTTTT.

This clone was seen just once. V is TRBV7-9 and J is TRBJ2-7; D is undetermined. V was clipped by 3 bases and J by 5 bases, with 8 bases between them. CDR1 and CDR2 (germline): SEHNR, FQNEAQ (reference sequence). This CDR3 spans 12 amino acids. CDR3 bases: TGTGCCAGCAGCTTCGGTCCGGACGAGCAGTACTTC. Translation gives CASSFGPDEQYF.